This TCR beta chain comes out of a study of a mutant IDH1 vaccine in newly diagnosed glioma. The CDR3 length is 14 residues. Losses at the gene ends were 0 bases for V and 3 bases for J; bases not matched to a gene: 1. Germline assignment: CDR1 SGHRS and CDR2 YFSETQ. About this clone itself: Its antigen is unidentified.

Sequenced by immunoSEQ multiplex PCR; TCRdb stores in-frame clones only, minus some. The data show approximately 47,000 clones, around 89% seen once. Time point of the sample: week 35, safety follow-up. Vaccination used 300 ug of mutant IDH1 20-mer peptide per dose, with topical imiquimod. Each patient was administered eight vaccinations, scheduled in weeks 1, 3, 5, 7, 11, 15, 19 and 23. Each of the donors came in with new WHO grade 3 or 4 astrocytomas that were IDH1-mutant and ATRX-lost. The source is a middle-aged woman with glioma. Sequencing was performed on PBMCs, taken from a glioma patient whose treatment included an IDH1 peptide vaccine. The V and J genes are TRBV5-1 and TRBJ1-1; 8 bases map to TRBD1. For the CDR3, the DNA is TGCGCCAGCAGCTTGGGACAGGGGTACACTGAAGCTTTCTTT. Translating it yields CASSLGQGYTEAFF.